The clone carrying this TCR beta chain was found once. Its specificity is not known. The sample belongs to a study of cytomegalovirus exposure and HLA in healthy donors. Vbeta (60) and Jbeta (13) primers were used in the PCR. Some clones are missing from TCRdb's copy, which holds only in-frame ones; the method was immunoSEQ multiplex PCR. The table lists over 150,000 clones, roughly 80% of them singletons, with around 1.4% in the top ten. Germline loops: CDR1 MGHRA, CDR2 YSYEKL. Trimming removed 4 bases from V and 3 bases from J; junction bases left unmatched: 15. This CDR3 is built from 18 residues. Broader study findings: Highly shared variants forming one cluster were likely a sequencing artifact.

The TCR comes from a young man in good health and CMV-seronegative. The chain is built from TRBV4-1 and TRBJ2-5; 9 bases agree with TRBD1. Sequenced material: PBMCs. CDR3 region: CASSPRRGGTGREETQYF. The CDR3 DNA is TGCGCCAGCAGCCCTAGAAGGGGCGGGACAGGGAGGGAAGAGACCCAGTACTTC.